These 30 T cell receptor beta chains were all obtained from the same sample, sequenced in a study of blood T cell repertoires in COVID-19 (TCRdb year 2020). Library preparation employed the immunoSEQ multiplex PCR assay. Drawn from immuneACCESS, this table holds only the in-frame rearrangements with V and J called that TCRdb kept. Clones are partly lost; checked studies trace under half to an unresolved V gene and leave the rest unexplained. The sample table records a few hundred thousand clones; approximately 85% of these occur just once. Clones ranked in the top ten supply 1.5% to 2% of the sample. Sequenced sample: PBMCs or T cells enriched from blood (not recorded which). The receptors here all came from a woman in her forties or fifties who had recovered from COVID-19.

The J gene is TRBJ2-5, the V gene TRBV2, with TRBD2 matching over 8 bases. The V gene end was trimmed by 8 bases and the J gene end by 2 bases; junction bases not matched to a gene: 4. Germline values: CDR1 SNHLY, CDR2 FYNNEI. The CDR3 sequence is 13 residues long. CDR3 nucleotide sequence: TGTGCCAGCTCACTAGCGGAACAAGAGACCCAGTACTTC. It translates to CASSLAEQETQYF.

The J gene is TRBJ1-1, the V gene TRBV27; D possibly corresponds to TRBD1 (6 bases). Germline lookup yields CDR1 MNHEY and CDR2 SMNVEV (reference sequence). V was trimmed by 6 bases and J by 0 bases, leaving 11 bases between them. This CDR3 comprises 14 residues. The CDR3 reads CASRSGHLNTEAFF. The CDR3 DNA reads as TGTGCCAGCAGGTCGGGACACTTGAACACTGAAGCTTTCTTT.

This sequence joins TRBV29-1 and TRBJ2-7; 9 nucleotides line up with TRBD1. This CDR3 is built from 14 residues. Trimming took 6 bases from V and 3 from J; bases not matched to a gene: 9. Germline V gives CDR1 SQVTM, CDR2 ANQGSEA. CDR3 bases: TGCAGCGTCGCTCCGGGGACAGGGCTCTACGAGCAGTACTTC. This encodes CSVAPGTGLYEQYF.

This sequence joins TRBV10-2 and TRBJ1-5; D is uncertain. The germline CDR1 and CDR2 sequences are WSHSY and SAAADI. V was pared by 7 bases and J by 0 bases, with 10 bases between. The CDR3 length is 14 residues. CDR3 sequence reads: CASTGSLSNQPQHF. The CDR3 DNA is TGCGCCAGCACCGGGTCCCTTAGCAATCAGCCCCAGCATTTT.

The J gene is TRBJ2-7, the V gene TRBV5-1, with D possibly TRBD2 on 7 matching bases. V lost 3 bases, J lost 4 bases, and 20 bases lay in between. Germline V CDR1 and CDR2: SGHRS, YFSETQ. This CDR3 comprises 16 residues. The CDR3 here is CASSSTRGGFSYEQYF. In nucleotides, the CDR3 is TGCGCCAGCAGCTCCACGAGGGGGGGTTTCTCATACGAGCAGTACTTC.

The chain combines TRBV19 with TRBJ1-5; no clear D. Looked up from germline, CDR1 is LNHDA and CDR2 is SQIVND (reference sequence). The V end was cut by 8 bases, the J end by 8 bases, with 13 bases between. The CDR3 length is 12 residues. The CDR3 is CASAWWGEPQHF. The CDR3 DNA is TGTGCCAGTGCCTGGTGGGGAGAGCCCCAGCATTTT.

This clone was recorded once. The chain carries TRBV11-2 and TRBJ2-1; TRBD2 aligns across 8 bases. This CDR3 has 15 amino acids. The junction had 11 bases not matched to a gene; V was cut back by 5 bases and J by 8 bases. Per germline, CDR1 SGHAT and CDR2 FQNNGV. CDR3 sequence: CASSRSSGSLDEQFF. CDR3 coding DNA: TGTGCCAGCAGCCGAAGCAGCGGGAGTCTTGATGAGCAGTTCTTC.

J is TRBJ2-1 and V is TRBV19; 8 nucleotides align to TRBD2. Germline values: CDR1 LNHDA, CDR2 SQIVND (reference sequence). This CDR3 is 16 amino acids long. The J segment lost 10 bases and the V segment lost 2 bases, leaving 13 bases of the junction unmatched. The CDR3 region has the DNA TGTGCCAGTAGTATAATAGCGGGATCAGTCGCTCGGGAGCAGTTCTTC. It codes for CASSIIAGSVAREQFF.

This clone was found once. The V and J genes are TRBV28 and TRBJ2-3; D may be TRBD1 (5 bases). CDR1 and CDR2 (germline): MDHEN, SYDVKM. CDR3 length equals 14 residues. V lost 2 bases and J lost 2, with 8 bases in between. This CDR3 is CASSLQGFTDTQYF. Written as DNA, the CDR3 is TGTGCCAGCAGTTTACAGGGTTTCACAGATACGCAGTATTTT.

The chain joins TRBV9 to TRBJ2-5; D is possibly TRBD2 (6 bases). The CDR3 has 17 residues. V was trimmed by 1 base and J by 4 bases, leaving 20 bases between them. CDR1 and CDR2 (germline): SGDLS, YYNGEE. As DNA, the CDR3 is TGTGCCAGCAGCGTAACCCCACCCGGGCAGGGACTAGAGACCCAGTACTTC. As protein: CASSVTPPGQGLETQYF.

This chain uses TRBV15 with TRBJ1-1; D might be TRBD1 (6 bases). The CDR3 runs 15 residues. Germline-derived CDR1 and CDR2 are LNHNV and YYDKDF (reference sequence). V shed 3 bases and J shed 3 bases, with 14 bases lying between them. The DNA for the CDR3 is TGTGCCACCAGCAGCGGAAGGGGGTGGGACACTGAAGCTTTCTTT. It is translated as CATSSGRGWDTEAFF.

This clone came up once. This rearrangement joins TRBV13 to TRBJ2-1; no definite D call. CDR3 size: 15 residues. V dropped 2 bases and J dropped 8 bases, with 16 bases sitting between them. Germline V gene data show CDR1 as PRHDT and CDR2 as FYEKMQ (reference sequence). CDR3 in amino acids: CASSLRLEVLDEQFF. In nucleotides, the CDR3 is TGTGCCAGCAGCTTAAGGCTAGAAGTGTTAGATGAGCAGTTCTTC.

This clone showed up just a few times. The J gene is TRBJ2-3, the V gene TRBV7-2; no reliable D call. There are 14 residues in the CDR3. V was trimmed by 1 base and J by 1 base, leaving 6 bases between them. Germline values: CDR1 SGHTA, CDR2 FQGNSA. The CDR3 DNA sequence: TGTGCCAGCAGCTTAGGAGCGCGCACAGATACGCAGTATTTT. Amino acid sequence: CASSLGARTDTQYF.

The V gene is TRBV7-2, the J gene TRBJ1-4; D ambiguous. Germline CDR1 is SGHTA and CDR2 is FQGNSA. This CDR3 region has 16 residues. Trimming pared 1 base from V and 8 bases from J, leaving 17 bases between. CDR3 nucleotide sequence: TGTGCCAGCAGCTTAGACGCAGGTTTAACGGGAGAAAAACTGTTTTTT. This codes for CASSLDAGLTGEKLFF. Looking up the rest from reference TRBV7-2 and TRBJ1-4 gives the full variable domain: GAGVSQSPSNKVTEKGKDVELRCDPISGHTALYWYRQSLGQGLEFLIYFQGNSAPDKSGLPSDRFSAERTGGSVSTLTIQRTQQEDSAVYLCASSLDAGLTGEKLFFGSGTQLSVL.

The sample holds a few counts of this clone. The CDR3 nucleotides read TGCGCCAGCAGCCCGACTCCGGCGAAACCGGGGGCTTTCTTT. Amino acid sequence: CASSPTPAKPGAFF. The chain carries TRBV5-1 and TRBJ1-1; D is ambiguous. This CDR3 is built from 14 residues. The germline gives CDR1 SGHRS, CDR2 YFSETQ. The V gene lost 4 bases and the J gene lost 11 bases, with 21 bases spanning the gap.

The chain links TRBV20-1 to TRBJ2-1; TRBD2 agrees at 11 bases. Per the germline V gene, CDR1 is DFQATT and CDR2 is SNEGSKA (reference sequence). Trimming cost V 3 bases and J 1 base; bases outside gene matches: 5. This CDR3 has 16 amino acids. The CDR3 DNA reads as TGCAGTGCTAGTGACCTAGCGGGAGGATCCTACAATGAGCAGTTCTTC. It encodes CSASDLAGGSYNEQFF.

The chain links TRBV7-9 to TRBJ2-1, with 12 bases identical to TRBD2. V lost 5 bases and J lost 3; bases outside the gene matches: 5. The V gene's germline CDR1 is SEHNR and CDR2 FQNEAQ (reference sequence). The CDR3 is made up of 16 amino acids. The CDR3, as DNA: TGTGCCAGCAGCACCGGACTAGCGGGATACTACAATGAGCAGTTCTTC. Its protein is CASSTGLAGYYNEQFF. The full variable domain, in which reference TRBV7-9 and TRBJ2-1 provide the parts outside the CDR3, is DTGVSQNPRHKITKRGQNVTFRCDPISEHNRLYWYRQTLGQGPEFLTYFQNEAQLEKSRLLSDRFSAERPKGSFSTLEIQRTEQGDSAMYLCASSTGLAGYYNEQFFGPGTRLTVL.

The sample holds a few counts of this clone. This CDR3 reads CSASPDRSHGYTF. The CDR3 DNA reads TGCAGTGCTAGTCCCGACAGGTCGCATGGCTACACCTTC. The chain employs TRBV20-1 and TRBJ1-2, with D perhaps TRBD1 (6 bases). This CDR3 has 13 residues. Germline-derived CDR1 and CDR2 are DFQATT and SNEGSKA (reference sequence). Trimming shortened V by 3 bases and J by 6 bases, and 14 bases separated the two germline ends.

The CDR3 loop is CASSESKRDTEAFF. The CDR3 DNA is TGCGCCAGCAGTGAGTCTAAGAGGGACACTGAAGCTTTCTTT. J is TRBJ1-1 and V is TRBV10-1; D is uncertain. Germline loops: CDR1 WNHNN, CDR2 SYGVQD (reference sequence). The CDR3 runs 14 residues. V shed 0 bases and J shed 3 bases, with 8 bases lying between them.

V and J are TRBV28 and TRBJ2-5, with a tentative D call TRBD1 (6 bases). The CDR3 covers 15 residues. Germline CDR1 and CDR2: MDHEN and SYDVKM. Trimming left V 7 bases short and J 7 bases short, with 22 bases between. CDR3 protein: CASNPARDTGRTQYF. CDR3 coding DNA: TGTGCCAGCAACCCTGCCCGGGACACCGGGCGGACCCAGTACTTC.

This clone was detected only a few times. V gene TRBV5-1 combines with J gene TRBJ2-1; TRBD2 matches at 9 bases. Germline V gene data show CDR1 as SGHRS and CDR2 as YFSETQ. V dropped 0 bases and J dropped 7; count of bases not matched to a gene: 2. The CDR3 is made up of 14 amino acids. The DNA of the CDR3 is TGCGCCAGCAGCTTGGTAGCGGGAGTTAATGAGCAGTTCTTC. The encoded protein is CASSLVAGVNEQFF.

This chain connects TRBV27 to TRBJ1-2; D gene uncertain. CDR1 is MNHEY, CDR2 SMNVEV, per germline (reference sequence). V was trimmed by 1 base and J by 4 bases, leaving 10 bases between them. The CDR3 runs 14 residues. Here the CDR3 reads CASSLFGGIYGYTF. The CDR3 DNA reads as TGTGCCAGCAGTTTATTTGGCGGGATCTATGGCTACACCTTC.

The chain employs TRBV21-1 and TRBJ2-7; the table's D gene call, TRBD1, was not cross checked with the DNA. TRBV21-1 has pseudogene status. This CDR3 has 19 residues. CDR3 DNA sequence: TGTGCCAGCAGCAAAGCCGACGCAATACAGGGCGCCTACTCCTACGAGCAGTACTTC. Residues: CASSKADAIQGAYSYEQYF.

V usage is TRBV27 and J usage is TRBJ1-1; D possibly corresponds to TRBD1 (5 bases). This CDR3 spans 13 amino acids. Trimming stripped 8 bases from V and 6 bases from J, with 16 bases between. CDR1 MNHEY and CDR2 SMNVEV come from the germline V gene (reference sequence). The CDR3 DNA is TGTGCCAGCGTATCAGGGTTTGGACCTGAAGCTTTCTTT. Its protein is CASVSGFGPEAFF.

CDR3 residues: CASSVGRGVTEAFF. The CDR3 DNA is TGTGCCAGCAGTGTAGGCAGGGGGGTCACTGAAGCTTTCTTT. The rearrangement joins TRBV2 to TRBJ1-1; 7 bases agree with TRBD1. CDR1 and CDR2 (germline): SNHLY, FYNNEI. There are 14 residues in the CDR3. J gave up 4 bases and V 4 bases, and 6 bases lay outside the gene matches.

The chain joins TRBV5-6 to TRBJ1-5, with D tentatively TRBD1 (5 bases). The CDR3 is made up of 15 amino acids. Germline CDR1 is SGHDT and CDR2 is YYEEEE. Trimming took off 4 bases at V and 7 bases at J, with 18 bases between the two ends. For the CDR3, the DNA is TGTGCCAGCAGCACACGGACGGGGGGGATCCAGCCCCAGCATTTT. This gives the protein CASSTRTGGIQPQHF.

This clone occurred once. CDR3 in amino acids: CASSSGGPDTQYF. CDR3 nucleotides: TGTGCCAGCAGCTCCGGGGGTCCAGATACGCAGTATTTT. The chain joins TRBV27 to TRBJ2-3; weak D call: TRBD2 (6 bases). V lost 6 bases and J lost 4, with 11 bases in between. From germline, CDR1 is MNHEY and CDR2 SMNVEV (reference sequence). The CDR3 spans 13 residues.

This chain uses TRBV5-4 with TRBJ2-5, with TRBD2 matching over 10 bases. The trim removed 5 bases at V and 5 bases at J, leaving 9 bases unmatched. The germline V gene encodes CDR1 SGHNT and CDR2 YYREEE (reference sequence). This CDR3 has 15 amino acids. The CDR3 here is CASRFGLADLETQYF. The CDR3 DNA is TGTGCCAGCAGATTTGGACTAGCGGATCTGGAGACCCAGTACTTC.

The genes are TRBV5-1 and TRBJ2-7; D is possibly TRBD2 (5 bases). Between the trimmed V and J ends, which lost 2 bases and 2 bases, there was a span of 11 bases. This CDR3 is 14 amino acids long. CDR1 and CDR2 from the germline V gene are SGHRS and YFSETQ. The CDR3 loop is CASSLGGATYEQYF. The CDR3 DNA reads as TGCGCCAGCAGCTTAGGAGGCGCAACCTACGAGCAGTACTTC. The full variable domain, completed using reference TRBV5-1 and TRBJ2-7, is KAGVTQTPRYLIKTRGQQVTLSCSPISGHRSVSWYQQTPGQGLQFLFEYFSETQRNKGNFPGRFSGRQFSNSRSEMNVSTLELGDSALYLCASSLGGATYEQYFGPGTRLTVT.

The chain has TRBV2 and TRBJ2-3; 11 bases match TRBD2. Germline loops: CDR1 SNHLY, CDR2 FYNNEI. There are 16 residues in the CDR3. V lost 0 bases to trimming and J lost 4 bases; unmatched junction nucleotides: 3. The CDR3 loop is CASSEALAGGADTQYF. DNA of the CDR3: TGTGCCAGCAGTGAAGCTCTAGCGGGAGGCGCAGATACGCAGTATTTT.